This is a list of T cell receptor beta chains from one sample in a study of early T cells in non-severe SARS-CoV-2 infection. One entry per CDR3 protein, called by TCRdb with MiXCR from the 5' RACE reads. The table has 25,000 or so distinct CDR3 sequences, around 5.4% seen once. The sample comprised whole blood. Every receptor here comes from an adult who was a healthcare worker with PCR-confirmed SARS-CoV-2 infection or an uninfected control (not recorded which). Each CDR3 is given without its conserved first and last residue. The order of the fields is CDR3 protein, V gene, CDR3 length, J gene, clone size. For some rows the clone size is stated as once, few or many, or as a class when expanded; others skip it.

cdr3_aa: STTSGGLWDEQF
v_call: TRBV29-1
cdr3_length: 12
j_call: TRBJ2-1
clone_size: many

cdr3_aa: ASSDMGPQH
v_call: TRBV6-2/TRBV6-3
cdr3_length: 9
j_call: TRBJ1-5
clone_size: many

cdr3_aa: SASYRDAF
v_call: TRBV20-1
cdr3_length: 8
j_call: TRBJ1-1
clone_size: few

cdr3_aa: ASSYRLTGNEQF
v_call: TRBV12-3/TRBV12-4
cdr3_length: 12
j_call: TRBJ2-1
clone_size: many

cdr3_aa: AIREGNQPQH
v_call: TRBV10-3
cdr3_length: 10
j_call: TRBJ1-5
clone_size: many

cdr3_aa: ASSFGTAGSGELF
v_call: TRBV7-9
cdr3_length: 13
j_call: TRBJ2-2
clone_size: many

cdr3_aa: ASSWRGGHGATEAF
v_call: TRBV27
cdr3_length: 14
j_call: TRBJ1-1
clone_size: -

cdr3_aa: ASSSRGAYNSPLH
v_call: TRBV27
cdr3_length: 13
j_call: TRBJ1-6
clone_size: few

cdr3_aa: SANPTTALGYEQY
v_call: TRBV20-1
cdr3_length: 13
j_call: TRBJ2-7
clone_size: many

cdr3_aa: SAIHGQGGNEQY
v_call: TRBV20-1
cdr3_length: 12
j_call: TRBJ2-7
clone_size: many

cdr3_aa: SARDPSAGQEPLH
v_call: TRBV20-1
cdr3_length: 13
j_call: TRBJ1-6
clone_size: medium-sized

cdr3_aa: ASSLAGVNEQF
v_call: TRBV5-1
cdr3_length: 11
j_call: TRBJ2-1
clone_size: medium-sized

cdr3_aa: ASSLAVVAYNEQF
v_call: TRBV5-1
cdr3_length: 13
j_call: TRBJ2-1
clone_size: many

cdr3_aa: ASSFDRHYGYT
v_call: TRBV5-1
cdr3_length: 11
j_call: TRBJ1-2
clone_size: few

cdr3_aa: ASGLNLGGGYT
v_call: TRBV12-5
cdr3_length: 11
j_call: TRBJ1-2
clone_size: many